This T cell receptor (beta chain) was recorded in a study of cytomegalovirus exposure and HLA in healthy donors. Note on this clone: Its target is unknown.

PCR involved 60 Vbeta and 13 Jbeta primers. Repertoires were generated with immunoSEQ multiplex PCR, while TCRdb's copy carries only in-frame clones and drops some. The sample lists 100,000 to 150,000 clones; about 80% were seen once. Overall study results and limits: Donor immune exposure was known only as CMV serostatus. Investigators reported 150 to 200 TCR beta chains as tied to cytomegalovirus. In a later analysis, across HLA loci, associated TCR counts were highest for DRB1, lowest for HLA-C. Cytomegalovirus status was reportedly diagnosed by the classifier with high sensitivity and specificity.

The CDR3 is 14 amino acids. Germline lookup yields CDR1 GTSNPN and CDR2 SVGIG (reference sequence). Losses at the gene ends were 0 bases for V and 8 bases for J; bases not matched to a gene: 7. This clonotype originated in a woman between 45 and 65 years old in good health and CMV-seronegative. Sample: PBMCs. The chain combines TRBV30 with TRBJ1-2; 9 bases map to TRBD1. CDR3 nucleotide sequence: TGTGCCTGGAGTGTTGGGACAGGGCCTAGAGGCTACACCTTC. The encoded protein is CAWSVGTGPRGYTF.